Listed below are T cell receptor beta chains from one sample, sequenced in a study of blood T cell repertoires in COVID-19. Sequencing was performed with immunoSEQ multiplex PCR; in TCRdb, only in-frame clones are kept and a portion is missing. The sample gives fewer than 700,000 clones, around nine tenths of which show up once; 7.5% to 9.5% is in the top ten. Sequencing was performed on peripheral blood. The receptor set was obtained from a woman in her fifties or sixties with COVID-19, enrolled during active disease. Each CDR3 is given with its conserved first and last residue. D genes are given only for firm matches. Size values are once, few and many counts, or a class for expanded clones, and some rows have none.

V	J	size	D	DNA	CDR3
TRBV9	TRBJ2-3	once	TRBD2	TGTGCCAGCAGCGTTCTGACGGCGGGGGGCACAGATACGCAGTATTTT	CASSVLTAGGTDTQYF
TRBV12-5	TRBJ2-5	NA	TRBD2	TGTGCTAGTGGTTTGGTAGCGGGGGGACCACAAGAGACCCAGTACTTC	CASGLVAGGPQETQYF
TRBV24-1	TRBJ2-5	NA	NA	TGTGCCACCAGAGACAGTGGCCAAGAGACCCAGTACTTC	CATRDSGQETQYF
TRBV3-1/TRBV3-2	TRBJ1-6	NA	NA	TGTGCCAGCAGCCAACCAGGGTATGATTCACCCCTCCACTTT	CASSQPGYDSPLHF
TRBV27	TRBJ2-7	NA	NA	TGTGCCAGCAGTCCTTCTAAGACTGGCTACGAGCAGTACTTC	CASSPSKTGYEQYF
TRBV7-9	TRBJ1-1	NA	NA	TGTGCCAGCCCCCAGGGGACTGAAGCTTTCTTT	CASPQGTEAFF
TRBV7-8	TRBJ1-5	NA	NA	TGTGCCAGCAGCTTACGGGGAAGAGGCCAGCCCCAGCATTTT	CASSLRGRGQPQHF
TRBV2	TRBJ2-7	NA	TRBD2	TGTGCCAGCACTCCGGGGGGGAACCAGGGAGAGCAGTACTTC	CASTPGGNQGEQYF
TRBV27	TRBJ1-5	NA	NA	TGTGCCAGCAGTTTAGTAGCGGGGAAAGGTCAGCCCCAGCATTTT	CASSLVAGKGQPQHF
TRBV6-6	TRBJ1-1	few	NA	TGTGCCAGCAGTTACTCGGCCAACACTGAAGCTTTCTTT	CASSYSANTEAFF
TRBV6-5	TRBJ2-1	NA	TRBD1	TGTGCCAGCAGTTCAGGGGGCAGGAATGAGCAGTTCTTC	CASSSGGRNEQFF
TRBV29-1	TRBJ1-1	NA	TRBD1	TGCAGCGTGGAGGGGGCAGGGAACACTGAAGCTTTCTTT	CSVEGAGNTEAFF
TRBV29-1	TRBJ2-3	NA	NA	TGCAGCGTTGATGGCGGGGTTTCAGATACGCAGTATTTT	CSVDGGVSDTQYF
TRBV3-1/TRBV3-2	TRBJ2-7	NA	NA	TGTGCCAGCAGCGGGGCCCTTCTTAAAGGGCGACCCTACGAGCAGTACTTC	CASSGALLKGRPYEQYF
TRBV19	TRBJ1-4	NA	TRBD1	TGTGCCAGTAGTAAGTCCGGAAGGGGGGACAGGGGTGAAAAACTGTTTTTT	CASSKSGRGDRGEKLFF
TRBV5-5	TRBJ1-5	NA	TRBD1	TGTGCCAGCAGCTTGGGGGCAGGGGGAAATCAGCCCCAGCATTTT	CASSLGAGGNQPQHF
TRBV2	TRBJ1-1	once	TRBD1	TGTGCCAGCTCATCTGGGACAGGGGGGAACACTGAAGCTTTCTTT	CASSSGTGGNTEAFF
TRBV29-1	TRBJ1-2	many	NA	TGCAGCGTGTCGGGGGGTAACTATGGCTACACCTTC	CSVSGGNYGYTF
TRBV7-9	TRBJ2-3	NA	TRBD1	TGTGCCAGCAGCCCTGGGACAGCTAGCACAGATACGCAGTATTTT	CASSPGTASTDTQYF
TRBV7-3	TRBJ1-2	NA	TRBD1	TGTGCCAGCAGCTCAGGGGGCGACTATGGCTACACCTTC	CASSSGGDYGYTF
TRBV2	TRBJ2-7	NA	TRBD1	TGTGCCAGCAGCGACGACAGGGCATTAGAGCAGTACTTC	CASSDDRALEQYF
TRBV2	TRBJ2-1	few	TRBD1	TGTGCCAGCAGTGTGGGACAGGGGACCGCAAGGGAGCAGTTCTTC	CASSVGQGTAREQFF
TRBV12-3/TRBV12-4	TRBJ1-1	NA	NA	TGTGCCAGTAACCACAATAAGAACACTGAAGCTTTCTTT	CASNHNKNTEAFF
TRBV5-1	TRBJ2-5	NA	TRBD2	TGCGCCAGCAGCCTTGGACTAGCGATCGTCGGAGAGACCCAGTACTTC	CASSLGLAIVGETQYF
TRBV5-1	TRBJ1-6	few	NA	TGCGCCAGCAGCTTGTTTTTCGGGGTGAATTCACCCCTCCACTTT	CASSLFFGVNSPLHF
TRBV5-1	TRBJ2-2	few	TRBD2	TGCGCCAGCAGGTTGAGAGCGGGGACCGGGGAGCTGTTTTTT	CASRLRAGTGELFF
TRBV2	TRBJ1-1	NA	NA	TGTGCCAGCATGCAGGGTAGTGGCACTGAAGCTTTCTTT	CASMQGSGTEAFF
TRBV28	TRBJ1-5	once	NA	TGTGCCAGCAGTTTATCCAGGCCGAGAGGCAATCAGCCCCAGCATTTT	CASSLSRPRGNQPQHF
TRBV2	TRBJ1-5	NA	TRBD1	TGTGCCAGCAGAGGACAGGGCAATCAGCCCCAGCATTTT	CASRGQGNQPQHF
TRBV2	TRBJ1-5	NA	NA	TGTGCCAGCAGTGTGGAGGATCAGCCCCAGCATTTT	CASSVEDQPQHF
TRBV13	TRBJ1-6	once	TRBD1	TGTGCCAGCAGCCATGGACAGGGGTTCAGTTCACCCCTCCACTTT	CASSHGQGFSSPLHF
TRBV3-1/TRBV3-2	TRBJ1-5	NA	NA	TGTGCCAGCAGCCGTCCAGGGAGCAATCAGCCCCAGCATTTT	CASSRPGSNQPQHF
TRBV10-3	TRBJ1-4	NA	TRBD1	TGTGCCATCAGTGAAACAGGGGGCCTGGGAACTAATGAAAAACTGTTTTTT	CAISETGGLGTNEKLFF
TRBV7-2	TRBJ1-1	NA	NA	TGTGCCAGCAGCTCTCAGGGCATGAACACTGAAGCTTTCTTT	CASSSQGMNTEAFF
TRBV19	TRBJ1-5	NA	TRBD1	TGTGCCAGTAGTATAGGGGGACAGCCCAATCAGCCCCAGCATTTT	CASSIGGQPNQPQHF
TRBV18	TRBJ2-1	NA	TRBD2	TGTGCCAGCTCACCACCGGGACTAGCGGGGGAAAACTACAATGAGCAGTTCTTC	CASSPPGLAGENYNEQFF
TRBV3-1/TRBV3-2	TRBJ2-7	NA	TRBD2	TGTGCCAGCAGCCAAGTTCCATCTGTCGCGGGGGTCGAGCAGTACTTC	CASSQVPSVAGVEQYF
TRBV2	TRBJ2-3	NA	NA	TGTGCCAGCAGTGAAACTAGAATTACAGATACGCAGTATTTT	CASSETRITDTQYF
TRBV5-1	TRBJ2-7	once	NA	TGCGCCAGCAGCGATGGACAGCCGAAGAGGACAGAGTACTTC	CASSDGQPKRTEYF
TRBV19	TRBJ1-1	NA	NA	TGTGCCAGTAGATTAGGGGGGGCCGGCACTGAAGCTTTCTTT	CASRLGGAGTEAFF
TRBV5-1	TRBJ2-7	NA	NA	TGCGCCAGCAGCTTGGTTACAGGTCCCATCTACGAGCAGTACTTC	CASSLVTGPIYEQYF
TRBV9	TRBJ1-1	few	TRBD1	TGTGCCAGCAGCGTAGATTGGACAGGGACTAACACTGAAGCTTTCTTT	CASSVDWTGTNTEAFF
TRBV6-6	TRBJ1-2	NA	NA	TGTGCCAGCAGTTACTCGACACCGGACTATGGCTACACCTTC	CASSYSTPDYGYTF
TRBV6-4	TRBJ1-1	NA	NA	TGTGCCAGCAGTGACGAGATGAACACTGAAGCTTTCTTT	CASSDEMNTEAFF
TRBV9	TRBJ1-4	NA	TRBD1	TGTGCCAGCAGCCGACAGGGTAAGGGTCGGGAAAAACTGTTTTTT	CASSRQGKGREKLFF
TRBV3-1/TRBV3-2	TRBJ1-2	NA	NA	TGTGCCAGCAGCCAAGGGCGGATCTATGGCTACACCTTC	CASSQGRIYGYTF
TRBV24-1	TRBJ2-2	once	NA	TGTGCCACCAGTGAACGGCGGGGCGTAAGCACCGGGGAGCTGTTTTTT	CATSERRGVSTGELFF